This entry lists 16 T cell receptor beta chains sequenced from one sample in a study of response to subunit inactivated influenza vaccine. TCRdb recomputed calls from the RT-PCR reads with MiXCR, one row per CDR3 protein. This table has more than 450,000 distinct CDR3 sequences, roughly 12% appearing once. The same data also contributed to another study, on T cells expressing NK-cell markers. That paper notes: TCR beta libraries carry UMIs added by 5'RACE template switching.

The sample was PBMCs from blood, taken on the day of vaccination. The source is a man aged 50-59 years who received an inactivated influenza vaccine.

The chain joins TRBV29-1 to TRBJ2-3; D could derive from TRBD1 or TRBD2 (6 bases each). Germline V gives CDR1 SQVTM, CDR2 ANQGSEA. The CDR3 is 11 residues long. Trimming took off 7 bases at V and 11 bases at J, with 16 bases between the two ends. CDR3 loop: CSGGTRQLQYF. CDR3 sequence (DNA): TGCAGCGGCGGGACACGGCAATTGCAGTATTTT.

The J gene is TRBJ2-1, the V gene TRBV7-2, with TRBD2 as a possible D gene (7 bases). The V end was cut by 6 bases, the J end by 4 bases, with 22 bases between. CDR1 and CDR2 from the germline V gene are SGHTA and FQGNSA. This CDR3 is 17 amino acids long. This CDR3 is CASRKSGGGLSYNEQFF. DNA of the CDR3: TGTGCCAGCAGAAAGAGTGGGGGGGGCCTTTCATACAATGAGCAGTTCTTC. Filled out from reference TRBV7-2 and TRBJ2-1, the complete variable domain reads GAGVSQSPSNKVTEKGKDVELRCDPISGHTALYWYRQSLGQGLEFLIYFQGNSAPDKSGLPSDRFSAERTGGSVSTLTIQRTQQEDSAVYLCASRKSGGGLSYNEQFFGPGTRLTVL.

There are many counts of this clonotype. For the CDR3, the DNA is TGTGCCAGCAGCTCTGGACAGGGTAATGAGCAGTTCTTC. The encoded protein is CASSSGQGNEQFF. The rearrangement joins TRBV11-2 to TRBJ2-1, with 8 bases lining up with TRBD1. V was clipped by 4 bases and J by 7 bases; unmatched bases: 3. The CDR3 runs to 13 residues. Germline CDR1 SGHAT, CDR2 FQNNGV.

This clonotype was observed a handful of times. The rearrangement joins TRBV10-3 to TRBJ2-7; possibly TRBD1 for D (6 bases). The CDR3 consists of 12 residues. V was shortened by 1 base and J by 6 bases, with 7 bases between the two germline ends. CDR1 and CDR2 from the germline V gene are ENHRY and SYGVKD. The CDR3 coding sequence is TGTGCCATCAGTGAGTGGACAGCCGAGCAGTACTTC. Amino acid sequence: CAISEWTAEQYF.

The V and J genes are TRBV9 and TRBJ2-5; 10 bases are shared with TRBD2. Germline lookup yields CDR1 SGDLS and CDR2 YYNGEE. This CDR3 region has 14 residues. With V trimmed by 1 base and J by 4 bases, 1 base remained unmatched. In nucleotides, the CDR3 is TGTGCCAGCAGCGTATTAGCGGGGGGAGAGACCCAGTACTTC. It codes for CASSVLAGGETQYF.

Many counts were recorded for this clonotype. The CDR3 here is CASSLRLADTDTQYF. CDR3 bases: TGCGCCAGCAGCCTACGACTAGCGGACACAGATACGCAGTATTTT. The V and J genes are TRBV5-1 and TRBJ2-3; 9 nucleotides agree with TRBD2. Per the germline V gene, CDR1 is SGHRS and CDR2 is YFSETQ. CDR3 length: 15 residues. The V segment lost 4 bases and the J segment 2 bases; nucleotides outside the gene matches: 5.

The chain recombines TRBV25-1 with TRBJ2-1, with TRBD1 identical over 7 bases. Germline CDR1 MGHDK, CDR2 SYGVNS. The trim removed 6 bases at V and 0 bases at J, leaving 8 bases unmatched. The CDR3 length is 16 residues. CDR3 protein: CASRGDSPFSYNEQFF. DNA of the CDR3: TGTGCCAGCAGGGGGGACAGCCCTTTCTCCTACAATGAGCAGTTCTTC.

The rearrangement links TRBV20-1 to TRBJ2-3; D not certain. In germline, CDR1 is DFQATT, CDR2 SNEGSKA (reference sequence). With 3 bases removed from V and 0 bases from J, the gap between germline ends came to 4 bases. CDR3 size: 12 residues. CDR3 DNA sequence: TGCAGTGCTAGTGAAAGCACAGATACGCAGTATTTT. Encoded protein: CSASESTDTQYF.

The chain carries TRBV2 and TRBJ2-2, with D tentatively TRBD2 (6 bases). CDR3 length equals 15 residues. Trimming removed 6 bases from V and 0 bases from J, with 11 bases in between. Germline CDR1 is SNHLY and CDR2 is FYNNEI. The CDR3 loop is CASREGIPNTGELFF. DNA for the CDR3: TGTGCCAGCAGGGAGGGTATACCGAACACCGGGGAGCTGTTTTTT.

This clonotype was detected many times. V usage is TRBV9 and J usage is TRBJ1-1, with 9 bases that match TRBD1. This CDR3 contains 15 residues. V shed 0 bases, J shed 4 bases, and the junction held 4 bases outside the gene matches. CDR1 SGDLS and CDR2 YYNGEE come from the germline V gene. The CDR3 sequence: CASSVGGTGPTEAFF. CDR3 bases: TGTGCCAGCAGCGTAGGTGGGACAGGGCCCACTGAAGCTTTCTTT.

This clonotype was seen repeatedly, ten times or more. The rearrangement uses TRBV2 and TRBJ2-7; D unresolved. The CDR3 consists of 12 residues. V dropped 7 bases and J dropped 2 bases, with 9 bases sitting between them. Per the germline V gene, CDR1 is SNHLY and CDR2 is FYNNEI. The CDR3 nucleotides read TGTGCCAGCACCCTGTTGACCTACGAGCAGTACTTC. It yields the protein CASTLLTYEQYF.

This clonotype was picked up a small number of times. In DNA, the CDR3 is TGTGCCAGCAGTTACTCTGGGCAGAGAGACACCATATATTTT. Amino acids: CASSYSGQRDTIYF. This chain uses TRBV6-5 with TRBJ1-3; no clear D gene. From germline, CDR1 is MNHEY and CDR2 SVGAGI. The CDR3 extends over 14 amino acids. The ends were cut back, 0 bases at V and 8 bases at J, with 11 bases in the middle.

The chain is built from TRBV20-1 and TRBJ2-3; 7 bases align to TRBD2. The V gene's germline CDR1 is DFQATT and CDR2 SNEGSKA (reference sequence). With 5 bases clipped from V and 0 bases from J, the junction kept 8 bases outside the gene matches. The CDR3 extends over 15 amino acids. CDR3: CSADIAGTSTDTQYF. The DNA for the CDR3 is TGCAGTGCTGACATAGCGGGTACTAGCACAGATACGCAGTATTTT.

The CDR3 DNA reads TGTGCCAGCAGCTCGCGACAGCCTATATGGGGGACCCAGTACTTC. Translation gives CASSSRQPIWGTQYF. The chain recombines TRBV5-6 with TRBJ2-5; the D gene is possibly TRBD1 (5 bases). Germline assignment: CDR1 SGHDT and CDR2 YYEEEE. V lost 3 bases to trimming and J lost 7 bases, with 19 bases between them. The CDR3 sequence is 15 residues long.

This chain links TRBV6-2 or TRBV6-3 with TRBJ2-7; D tentatively reads TRBD1 or TRBD2 (5 bases each). The CDR3 totals 15 residues. Trimming stripped 5 bases from V and 2 bases from J, with 16 bases between. Germline V gene lookup returns CDR1 MNHEY and CDR2 SVGEGT. In nucleotides, the CDR3 is TGTGCCAGCAGTACCGGGGACGGTGGCCCCTACGAGCAGTACTTC. Residues: CASSTGDGGPYEQYF.

This clonotype has just a few counts. This CDR3 is CASSSRRTRTDTQYF. In DNA, the CDR3 is TGTGCCAGCAGTTCCCGACGGACGCGCACAGATACGCAGTATTTT. The chain couples TRBV28 to TRBJ2-3, with no clear D. Trimming removed 4 bases from V and 1 base from J, with 12 bases in between. Germline loops: CDR1 MDHEN, CDR2 SYDVKM. This CDR3 has 15 residues. The full variable domain, rest sourced from reference TRBV28 and TRBJ2-3, is DVKVTQSSRYLVKRTGEKVFLECVQDMDHENMFWYRQDPGLGLRLIYFSYDVKMKEKGDIPEGYSVSREKKERFSLILESASTNQTSMYLCASSSRRTRTDTQYFGPGTRLTVL.